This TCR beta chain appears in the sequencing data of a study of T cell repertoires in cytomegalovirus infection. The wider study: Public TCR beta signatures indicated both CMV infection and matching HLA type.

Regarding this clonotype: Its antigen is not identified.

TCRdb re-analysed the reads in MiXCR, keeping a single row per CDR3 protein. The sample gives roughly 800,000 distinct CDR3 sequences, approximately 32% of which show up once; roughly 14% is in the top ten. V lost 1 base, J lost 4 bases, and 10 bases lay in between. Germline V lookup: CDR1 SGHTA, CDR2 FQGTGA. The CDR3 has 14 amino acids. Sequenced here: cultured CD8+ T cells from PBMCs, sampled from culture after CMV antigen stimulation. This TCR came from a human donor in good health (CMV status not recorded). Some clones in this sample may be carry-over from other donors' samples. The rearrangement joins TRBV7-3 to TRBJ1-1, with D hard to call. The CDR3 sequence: CASSLNGVTTEAFF. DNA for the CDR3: TGTGCCAGCAGCTTAAATGGGGTGACCACTGAAGCTTTCTTT.